These 29 T cell receptor beta chains share one sample of origin, sequenced in a study of glioma-infiltrating T cells (TCRdb year 2016). TCRdb lists the instrument as Illumina MiSeq. TCR alpha and beta CDR3 regions were amplified with the iRepertoire nested amplicon-rescue multiplex PCR (arm-PCR) platform from RNA. The raw public data were reprocessed by TCRdb itself: fastp quality trimming at Q25, MiXCR clonotype calling, in-frame beta chains only. Rows are combined by CDR3 protein, so each entry shows the most common genes and DNA. The sample has a few hundred thousand distinct CDR3 sequences on record, more than 35% of them singletons. The top ten clones comprise more than 10% of the sample. Sequencing was performed on glioma tissue, nonneoplastic brain tissue, or PBMCs (not recorded which). The receptors originated from a human donor with low-grade glioma or glioblastoma, undergoing nonglioma brain surgery, or in good health (not recorded which).

This chain connects TRBV20-1 to TRBJ1-1; D is ambiguous. This CDR3 contains 13 residues. Per germline, CDR1 DFQATT and CDR2 SNEGSKA (reference sequence). The germline V and J ends were trimmed by 5 bases and 0 bases, with 10 bases remaining between them. Here the CDR3 reads CSAFDRMNTEAFF. The CDR3 region has the DNA TGCAGTGCTTTCGATAGGATGAACACTGAAGCTTTCTTT.

This clonotype was counted at least ten times. This rearrangement joins TRBV24-1 to TRBJ2-3, with D tentatively TRBD1 (6 bases). CDR1 and CDR2 from the germline V gene are KGHDR and SFDVKD. The CDR3 is 15 amino acids. V lost 2 bases and J 0 bases, leaving 8 bases between the germline ends. CDR3 loop: CATSDWDISTDTQYF. In DNA, the CDR3 is TGTGCCACCAGTGATTGGGACATTAGCACAGATACGCAGTATTTT.

Of note for this clonotype: One base away lies a much larger clone, so this may be a sequencing read error. The rearrangement links TRBV28 to TRBJ2-3; 11 positions agree with TRBD2. The CDR3 runs to 15 residues. Per germline, CDR1 MDHEN and CDR2 SYDVKM. Trimming cost V 9 bases and J 4 bases; bases outside gene matches: 9. Written as DNA, the CDR3 is TGTGCCAGAACTCCACTAGCGGGAGAAGCAGATACGCAGTATTTT. It yields the protein CARTPLAGEADTQYF.

The chain carries TRBV6-2 or TRBV6-3 and TRBJ2-3; D is uncertain. This CDR3 is built from 15 residues. The V gene lost 6 bases and the J gene lost 2 bases, with 15 bases spanning the gap. Germline lookup yields CDR1 MNHEY and CDR2 SVGEGT. The CDR3 loop reads CASSSPGYATDTQYF. The CDR3 region has the DNA TGTGCCAGCAGCTCCCCCGGCTATGCCACAGATACGCAGTATTTT.

Comments on this clonotype: This could be a read error, since a much larger clone is one nucleotide away. The rearrangement uses TRBV28 and TRBJ1-2; unclear D gene. The CDR3 consists of 13 residues. Germline CDR1 is MDHEN and CDR2 is SYDVKM. CDR3 DNA sequence: TGTGCCAGCAGTCCCCCCGGGAACTATGGCTACGCCTTC. The encoded protein is CASSPPGNYGYAF.

The rearrangement joins TRBV6-1 to TRBJ2-1, with TRBD2 identical over 11 bases. The CDR3 has 14 amino acids. Per the germline V gene, CDR1 is MNHNS and CDR2 is SASEGT. V lost 7 bases, J lost 6 bases, and 5 bases stayed unmatched. The CDR3 loop reads CASTLAGALNEQFF. CDR3 sequence (DNA): TGTGCCAGCACACTAGCGGGAGCGCTCAATGAGCAGTTCTTC.

This chain uses TRBV20-1 with TRBJ1-2, with 9 bases matching TRBD1. J was trimmed by 4 bases and V by 5 bases; bases with no gene match: 11. Germline values: CDR1 DFQATT, CDR2 SNEGSKA (reference sequence). The CDR3 totals 15 residues. CDR3 nucleotide sequence: TGCAGTGCTCCAGATCGGACAGGGGTTAGCTATGGCTACACCTTC. It yields the protein CSAPDRTGVSYGYTF.

The J gene is TRBJ1-2, the V gene TRBV4-1, with D possibly being TRBD1 (5 bases). V was cut by 4 bases and J by 7 bases, with 22 bases left in between. The CDR3 contains 16 residues. CDR1 is MGHRA, CDR2 YSYEKL, per germline. The CDR3 nucleotides are TGCGCCAGCAGCCCTACCGGAGGGGCTTCAAGTCGTGGCTACACCTTC. Protein sequence: CASSPTGGASSRGYTF.

This clonotype was detected only once. The CDR3 is CASSMQQGNEQYF. The DNA of the CDR3 is TGTGCCAGCAGCATGCAACAGGGGAACGAGCAGTACTTC. The J gene is TRBJ2-7, the V gene TRBV7-9; 7 bases fit TRBD1. The V gene's germline CDR1 is SEHNR and CDR2 FQNEAQ (reference sequence). Trimming took 5 bases from V and 5 from J; bases not matched to a gene: 6. The CDR3 consists of 13 residues.

This clonotype was counted many times. The chain couples TRBV6-1 to TRBJ2-2, with 12 positions matching TRBD2. The CDR3 has 17 amino acids. V trimming: 4 bases; J trimming: 5 bases; junction bases outside the gene matches: 8. The germline CDR1 and CDR2 sequences are MNHNS and SASEGT. CDR3: CASSGYGLAGWTGELFF. DNA for the CDR3: TGTGCCAGCAGTGGATACGGACTAGCGGGATGGACCGGGGAGCTGTTTTTT.

On this clonotype itself: Possible read error: a much larger clone is one base away. V gene TRBV27 combines with J gene TRBJ1-2; the D is unclear. The CDR3 runs to 13 residues. CDR1 and CDR2 (germline): MNHEY, SMNVEV (reference sequence). V lost 3 bases, J lost 7 bases, and 12 bases lay in between. CDR3 protein: CASSFNLLSGYTF. DNA for the CDR3: TGTGCCAGCAGTTTTAACTTATTGAGTGGCTACACCTTC.

V gene TRBV27 combines with J gene TRBJ2-6, with D perhaps TRBD1 (5 bases). The germline V gene encodes CDR1 MNHEY and CDR2 SMNVEV (reference sequence). V dropped 3 bases and J dropped 17 bases, with 26 bases sitting between them. The CDR3 runs 16 residues. The CDR3 sequence is CASSFQGTPGAKVMTF. In DNA, the CDR3 is TGTGCCAGCAGTTTCCAGGGTACCCCTGGGGCCAAAGTCATGACTTTC. Drawing the rest from reference TRBV27 and TRBJ2-6, the complete variable domain is EAQVTQNPRYLITVTGKKLTVTCSQNMNHEYMSWYRQDPGLGLRQIYYSMNVEVTDKGDVPEGYKVSRKEKRNFPLILESPSPNQTSLYFCASSFQGTPGAKVMTFGAGSRLTVL.

This clonotype was counted a few times. This chain joins TRBV19 and TRBJ1-2; maybe TRBD1 (5 bases). The V gene lost 5 bases and the J gene lost 1 base, with 11 bases spanning the gap. There are 14 residues in the CDR3. Germline-derived CDR1 and CDR2 are LNHDA and SQIVND (reference sequence). The CDR3, as DNA: TGTGCCAGTAGTGTACTGACAGTTAACTATGGCTACACCTTC. Its translation is CASSVLTVNYGYTF.

The CDR3 DNA sequence: TGCGCCAGCAGCCAAGATAAGGTAGCGGGAGGGCTTTCATACGAGCAGTACTTC. Translating it yields CASSQDKVAGGLSYEQYF. The chain couples TRBV4-1 to TRBJ2-7; 11 bases agree with TRBD2. The germline V gene encodes CDR1 MGHRA and CDR2 YSYEKL. The CDR3 sequence is 18 residues long. The V gene end was trimmed by 0 bases and the J gene end by 4 bases; junction bases not matched to a gene: 11.

The chain recombines TRBV28 with TRBJ1-1; TRBD1 matches at 7 bases. The V gene's germline CDR1 is MDHEN and CDR2 SYDVKM. The CDR3 sequence is 15 residues long. With 4 bases clipped from V and 11 bases from J, the junction kept 16 bases outside the gene matches. The CDR3 nucleotides are TGTGCCAGCAGTTATGCCGGGACAGCTTGGGCCGGGGCTTTCTTT. As protein: CASSYAGTAWAGAFF.

This clonotype was found a few times. This sequence joins TRBV7-2 and TRBJ2-2; the D is unclear. Trimming removed 0 bases at V and 4 bases at J, with 9 bases between. CDR1 is SGHTA, CDR2 FQGNSA, per germline. This CDR3 is built from 15 residues. The CDR3 DNA reads TGTGCCAGCAGCTTAGCGTCCAGGTTCACCGGGGAGCTGTTTTTT. This translates into CASSLASRFTGELFF.

This clonotype showed up many times. V usage is TRBV6-1 and J usage is TRBJ2-5; the D is unclear. Germline V gives CDR1 MNHNS, CDR2 SASEGT. V lost 5 bases and J lost 5, with 18 bases in between. The CDR3 runs 15 residues. The CDR3 DNA follows: TGTGCCAGCAGTCGAATGTCGATAGGTTCGGAGACCCAGTACTTC. Translating gives CASSRMSIGSETQYF.

This chain uses TRBV4-2 with TRBJ2-1; 8 bases fit TRBD2. The CDR3 has 16 amino acids. V dropped 4 bases and J dropped 10; count of bases not matched to a gene: 15. Germline V gives CDR1 LGHNA, CDR2 YNFKEQ. CDR3 sequence: CASSPWSEGRGGEQFF. The CDR3 DNA reads as TGTGCCAGCAGCCCTTGGTCCGAGGGGCGCGGGGGGGAGCAGTTCTTC.

This clonotype was detected many times. V is TRBV27 and J is TRBJ1-4, with 11 positions matching TRBD1. V dropped 4 bases and J dropped 7; count of bases not matched to a gene: 5. This CDR3 spans 15 amino acids. Germline V CDR1 and CDR2: MNHEY, SMNVEV (reference sequence). CDR3 protein: CASSSWTGGGEKLFF. The CDR3 DNA is TGTGCCAGCAGTTCTTGGACAGGGGGCGGTGAAAAACTGTTTTTT. Combining the CDR3 with reference TRBV27 and TRBJ1-4 gives the whole variable domain EAQVTQNPRYLITVTGKKLTVTCSQNMNHEYMSWYRQDPGLGLRQIYYSMNVEVTDKGDVPEGYKVSRKEKRNFPLILESPSPNQTSLYFCASSSWTGGGEKLFFGSGTQLSVL.

This clonotype was picked up a small number of times. The chain has TRBV20-1 and TRBJ2-3; D not resolved. Germline V gene data show CDR1 as DFQATT and CDR2 as SNEGSKA (reference sequence). Trimming pared 4 bases from V and 7 bases from J, leaving 15 bases between. CDR3 length: 13 amino acids. This chain's CDR3 is CSAILKTRNTQYF. The CDR3 bases are TGCAGTGCTATATTAAAGACCAGGAATACGCAGTATTTT.

This chain joins TRBV4-3 and TRBJ2-1; TRBD1 aligns across 7 bases. The CDR3 has 14 amino acids. J was trimmed by 10 bases and V by 1 base; bases with no gene match: 7. Germline CDR1 is LGHNA and CDR2 is YSLEER. CDR3 in DNA: TGCGCCAGCAGCCAAGGGGGGACAGAGGTCGAGCAGTTCTTC. Its protein product is CASSQGGTEVEQFF.

CDR3 region: CASSSPGQASWDTQYF. The CDR3 DNA sequence: TGTGCCAGCAGTTCGCCGGGGCAGGCTTCCTGGGATACGCAGTATTTT. The rearrangement links TRBV28 to TRBJ2-3, with D perhaps assigned TRBD1 or TRBD2 (5 bases each). V gave up 4 bases and J gave up 6 bases, with 20 bases separating them. The CDR3 totals 16 residues. Germline lookup yields CDR1 MDHEN and CDR2 SYDVKM.

Note on this clonotype: Compared with germline, one end of the junction differs, possibly owing to a read error. The chain joins TRBV18 to TRBJ1-2, with D tentatively TRBD1 (6 bases). The CDR3 totals 13 residues. Per germline, CDR1 KGHSH and CDR2 LQKENI. The CDR3 loop reads CASSQGKNYGYIF. CDR3 in DNA: TGTGCCAGTTCCCAGGGGAAGAACTATGGCTACATCTTC. The full variable domain, its missing parts supplied by reference TRBV18 and TRBJ1-2, is NAGVMQNPRHLVRRRGQEARLRCSPMKGHSHVYWYRQLPEEGLKFMVYLQKENIIDESGMPKERFSAEFPKEGPSILRIQQVVRGDSAAYFCASSQGKNYGYIFGSGTRLTVV.

On this clonotype itself: Since no conserved phenylalanine or tryptophan closes the CDR3, a read error is the likely cause. This chain uses TRBV20-1 with TRBJ2-5, with D perhaps matching TRBD2 (5 bases). V shed 1 base and J shed 9 bases, with 15 bases lying between them. Germline CDR1 DFQATT, CDR2 SNEGSKA (reference sequence). There are 13 residues in the CDR3. In nucleotides, the CDR3 is TGCAGTGCTAGAGGAGCGGCCCAGATGTCCCAGTACCTC. Residues: CSARGAAQMSQYL.

The J gene is TRBJ1-1, the V gene TRBV4-2; 8 bases match TRBD1. V was clipped by 4 bases and J by 1 base; unmatched bases: 11. Germline CDR1 is LGHNA and CDR2 is YNFKEQ. The CDR3 spans 17 residues. CDR3 sequence (DNA): TGTGCCAGCAGCCCCCCCCAACGACAGGGGACGAACACTGAAGCTTTCTTT. Protein product: CASSPPQRQGTNTEAFF.

V and J are TRBV28 and TRBJ2-1; D unresolved. From germline, CDR1 is MDHEN and CDR2 SYDVKM. Trimming removed 2 bases from V and 5 bases from J, with 10 bases in between. The CDR3 totals 14 residues. CDR3 DNA: TGTGCCAGCAGTTTAATTATTACTAACAATGAGCAGTTCTTC. Residues: CASSLIITNNEQFF.

This clonotype came up many times. The chain couples TRBV20-1 to TRBJ2-7; 8 nucleotides agree with TRBD1. V trimming: 0 bases; J trimming: 5 bases; junction bases outside the gene matches: 15. Germline V gene lookup returns CDR1 DFQATT and CDR2 SNEGSKA (reference sequence). This CDR3 spans 17 amino acids. This chain's CDR3 is CSARDYRGVTLGDEQYF. CDR3 coding DNA: TGCAGTGCTAGAGACTACAGGGGGGTCACTTTGGGTGACGAGCAGTACTTC.

The chain has TRBV14 and TRBJ1-4; a possible D gene is TRBD1 (5 bases). The CDR3 spans 15 residues. The V and J ends lost 4 bases and 7 bases respectively, with 16 bases between them. From germline, CDR1 is SGHDN and CDR2 FVKESK. CDR3 region: CASSRETEGGEKLFF. DNA of the CDR3: TGTGCCAGCAGCCGAGAGACAGAGGGCGGTGAAAAACTGTTTTTT.

As concerns this clonotype: The junction differs from germline at one of its ends, possibly a read error. This chain uses TRBV28 with TRBJ2-1; 9 bases map to TRBD1. Looked up from germline, CDR1 is MDHEN and CDR2 is SYDVKM. The length of the CDR3 is 15 residues. This CDR3 reads CVSTLDRGPYNEQFF. DNA for the CDR3: TGTGTCAGCACCTTGGACAGGGGACCCTACAATGAGCAGTTCTTC.